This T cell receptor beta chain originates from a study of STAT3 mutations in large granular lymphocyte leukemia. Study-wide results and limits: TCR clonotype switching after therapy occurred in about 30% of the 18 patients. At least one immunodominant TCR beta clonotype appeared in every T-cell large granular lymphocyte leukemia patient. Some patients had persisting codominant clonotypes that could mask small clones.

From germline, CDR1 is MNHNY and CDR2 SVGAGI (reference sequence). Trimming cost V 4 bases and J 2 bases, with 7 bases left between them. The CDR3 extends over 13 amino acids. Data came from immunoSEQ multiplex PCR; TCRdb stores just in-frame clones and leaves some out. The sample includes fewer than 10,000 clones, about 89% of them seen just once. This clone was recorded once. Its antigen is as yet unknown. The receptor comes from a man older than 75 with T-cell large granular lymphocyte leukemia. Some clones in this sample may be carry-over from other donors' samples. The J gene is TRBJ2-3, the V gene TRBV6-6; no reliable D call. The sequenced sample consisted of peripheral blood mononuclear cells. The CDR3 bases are TGTGCCAGCAGTTGGGCGGACACAGATACGCAGTATTTT. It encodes CASSWADTDTQYF.